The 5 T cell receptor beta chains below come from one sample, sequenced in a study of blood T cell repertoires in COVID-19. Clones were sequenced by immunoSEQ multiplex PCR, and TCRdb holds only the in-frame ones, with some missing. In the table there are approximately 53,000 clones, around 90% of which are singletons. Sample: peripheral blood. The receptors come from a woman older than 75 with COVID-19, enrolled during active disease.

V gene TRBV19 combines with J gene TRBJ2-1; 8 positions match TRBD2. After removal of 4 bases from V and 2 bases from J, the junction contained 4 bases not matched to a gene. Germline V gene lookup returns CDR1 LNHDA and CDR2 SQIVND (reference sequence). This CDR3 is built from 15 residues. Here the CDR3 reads CASSKSSGAYNEQFF. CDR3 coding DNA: TGTGCCAGTAGTAAGAGTAGCGGGGCCTACAATGAGCAGTTCTTC. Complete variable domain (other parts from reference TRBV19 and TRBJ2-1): DGGITQSPKYLFRKEGQNVTLSCEQNLNHDAMYWYRQDPGQGLRLIYYSQIVNDFQKGDIAEGYSVSREKKESFPLTVTSAQKNPTAFYLCASSKSSGAYNEQFFGPGTRLTVL.

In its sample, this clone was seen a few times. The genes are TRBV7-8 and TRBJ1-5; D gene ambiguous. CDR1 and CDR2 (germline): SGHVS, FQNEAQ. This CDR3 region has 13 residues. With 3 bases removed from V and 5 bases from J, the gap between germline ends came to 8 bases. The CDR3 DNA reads TGTGCCAGCAGCTTTGGGCCGGATCAGCCCCAGCATTTT. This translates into CASSFGPDQPQHF.

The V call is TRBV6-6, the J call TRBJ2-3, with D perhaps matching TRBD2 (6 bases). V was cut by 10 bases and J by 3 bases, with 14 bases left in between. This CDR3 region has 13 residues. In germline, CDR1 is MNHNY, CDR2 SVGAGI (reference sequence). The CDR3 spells CATKARGTDTQYF. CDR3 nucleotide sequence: TGTGCCACCAAGGCCCGGGGGACAGATACGCAGTATTTT.

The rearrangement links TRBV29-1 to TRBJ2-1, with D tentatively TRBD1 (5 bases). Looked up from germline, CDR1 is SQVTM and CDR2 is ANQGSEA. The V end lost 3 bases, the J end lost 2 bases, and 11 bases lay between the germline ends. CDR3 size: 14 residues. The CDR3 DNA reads TGCAGCGTTGATAGTGGGGCGCCCTACAATGAGCAGTTCTTC. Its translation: CSVDSGAPYNEQFF.

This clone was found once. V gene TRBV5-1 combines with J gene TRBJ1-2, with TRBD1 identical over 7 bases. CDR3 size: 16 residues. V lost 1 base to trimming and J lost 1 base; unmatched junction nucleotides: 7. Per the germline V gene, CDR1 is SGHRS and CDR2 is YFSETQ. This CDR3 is CASSLWRQGSNYGYTF. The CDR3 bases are TGCGCCAGCAGCTTGTGGAGACAGGGTAGTAACTATGGCTACACCTTC.